These 24 T cell receptor beta chains were sequenced from one sample in a study of T cells in Graves' hyperthyroidism and ophthalmopathy. RNA transcripts gave rise to amplified TCR beta CDR3 regions. The HTBI primer set was used in a first-round RT-PCR of the TCR CDR3. TCRdb used MiXCR to reprocess the multiplex PCR reads, holding one entry per CDR3 protein. The sample has approximately 740,000 distinct CDR3 sequences; less than 15% are singletons. Sequencing was done on a sample of blood. These receptors were taken from a woman aged 18-29 years with Graves' hyperthyroidism.

This clonotype occurred many times. This chain uses TRBV29-1 with TRBJ2-3, with TRBD2 matching over 13 bases. CDR3 length: 21 amino acids. J gave up 5 bases and V 4 bases, and 24 bases lay outside the gene matches. Germline values: CDR1 SQVTM, CDR2 ANQGSEA. Written as DNA, the CDR3 is TGCAGCGTTGTAGGAGGACTAGCGGGAGAAGTGACGTTTCAGGTTGGAGATACGCAGTATTTT. Its translation: CSVVGGLAGEVTFQVGDTQYF.

This clonotype was seen a few times. The J gene is TRBJ1-1, the V gene TRBV7-9; D is undetermined. Trimming pared 5 bases from V and 11 bases from J, leaving 12 bases between. The germline gives CDR1 SEHNR, CDR2 FQNEAQ (reference sequence). The CDR3 length is 11 residues. The CDR3 sequence: CASSGDRFAFF. As DNA, the CDR3 is TGTGCCAGCAGCGGCGACCGGTTTGCTTTCTTT.

This clonotype has more than one count but fewer than ten. This chain links TRBV28 with TRBJ2-2; 9 bases align to TRBD1. J was trimmed by 7 bases and V by 6 bases; bases with no gene match: 6. This CDR3 is built from 14 residues. Germline loops: CDR1 MDHEN, CDR2 SYDVKM. CDR3 nucleotide sequence: TGTGCCAGCAGAGAACAGGGGGCCGGCGGGGAGCTGTTTTTT. Its protein is CASREQGAGGELFF.

The chain's CDR3 is CASSRTSSDRINSPLHF. CDR3 in DNA: TGCGCCAGCAGCCGCACATCTTCGGACAGGATTAATTCACCCCTCCACTTT. The gene calls are TRBV4-1 and TRBJ1-6; 7 nucleotides match TRBD1. V was pared by 4 bases and J by 6 bases, with 12 bases of the junction left unmatched. Germline V gene sequence: CDR1 MGHRA, CDR2 YSYEKL. CDR3 length: 17 residues.

This clonotype was detected a few times. The V call is TRBV28, the J call TRBJ2-3; a weak D match, TRBD2 (6 bases). Germline V gives CDR1 MDHEN, CDR2 SYDVKM. Trimming shortened V by 2 bases and J by 3 bases, and 12 bases separated the two germline ends. The CDR3 covers 15 residues. The CDR3 sequence is CASSLISGVTDTQYF. For the CDR3, the DNA is TGTGCCAGCAGTTTAATATCGGGGGTTACAGATACGCAGTATTTT.

This clonotype came up many times. This chain connects TRBV2 to TRBJ1-2, with D hard to call. Looked up from germline, CDR1 is SNHLY and CDR2 is FYNNEI. The V end was cut by 8 bases, the J end by 2 bases, with 6 bases between. CDR3 length: 11 amino acids. CDR3 in amino acids: CASELNYGYTF. CDR3 in DNA: TGTGCCAGCGAGCTAAACTATGGCTACACCTTC.

This clonotype has more than one count but fewer than ten. This chain links TRBV6-2 or TRBV6-3 with TRBJ2-1; 9 nucleotides match TRBD2. Germline V gene data show CDR1 as MNHEY and CDR2 as SVGEGT. The CDR3 has 18 residues. The trim removed 8 bases at V and 4 bases at J, leaving 18 bases unmatched. CDR3 amino acids: CASSPGAIAGEVYNEQFF. DNA for the CDR3: TGTGCCAGCTCCCCGGGGGCCATAGCGGGAGAGGTTTACAATGAGCAGTTCTTC.

There are many counts of this clonotype. The CDR3 nucleotides read TGTGCCAGCAGTGCTGAGCGGGAGTTTTCTAATGAGCAGTTCTTC. Its protein is CASSAEREFSNEQFF. The rearrangement uses TRBV2 and TRBJ2-1; 8 bases line up with TRBD2. V dropped 4 bases and J dropped 7; count of bases not matched to a gene: 9. Germline CDR1 and CDR2: SNHLY and FYNNEI. The CDR3 length is 15 residues.

V usage is TRBV7-9 and J usage is TRBJ2-7; 14 bases align to TRBD2. The V gene's germline CDR1 is SEHNR and CDR2 FQNEAQ (reference sequence). The CDR3 has 13 amino acids. After removal of 4 bases from V and 13 bases from J, the junction contained 6 bases not matched to a gene. The CDR3 protein is CASSSWTSGRNYF. The CDR3 DNA sequence: TGTGCCAGCAGCTCCTGGACTAGCGGGAGGAATTACTTC.

The chain recombines TRBV19 with TRBJ2-7; 7 bases align to TRBD2. V trimming: 5 bases; J trimming: 7 bases; junction bases outside the gene matches: 11. The CDR3 has 14 amino acids. The germline CDR1 and CDR2 sequences are LNHDA and SQIVND (reference sequence). The CDR3 bases are TGTGCCAGTAGTCTCGGCCGGGAGGAAAAAGAGCAGTACTTC. Translation: CASSLGREEKEQYF. The full variable domain, rest sourced from reference TRBV19 and TRBJ2-7, is DGGITQSPKYLFRKEGQNVTLSCEQNLNHDAMYWYRQDPGQGLRLIYYSQIVNDFQKGDIAEGYSVSREKKESFPLTVTSAQKNPTAFYLCASSLGREEKEQYFGPGTRLTVT.

This clonotype was found many times. V is TRBV6-2 or TRBV6-3 and J is TRBJ1-1; a weak D match, TRBD1 (5 bases). V shed 2 bases and J shed 0 bases, with 16 bases lying between them. The CDR3 is made up of 17 amino acids. In germline, CDR1 is MNHEY, CDR2 SVGEGT. CDR3 residues: CASSYTRTRQLNTEAFF. As DNA, the CDR3 is TGTGCCAGCAGTTACACCCGAACCCGACAGTTGAACACTGAAGCTTTCTTT.

Many counts were recorded for this clonotype. The chain carries TRBV5-5 and TRBJ2-7; D unresolved. V dropped 6 bases and J dropped 2 bases, with 15 bases sitting between them. The CDR3 covers 14 residues. CDR1 and CDR2 (germline): SGHKS, YYEKEE (reference sequence). The CDR3 DNA is TGTGCCAGCACCCGGGTGGAGCCACCCTACGAGCAGTACTTC. This sequence encodes CASTRVEPPYEQYF.

This clonotype was detected many times. This chain uses TRBV18 with TRBJ2-3; D might be TRBD1 (5 bases). There are 17 residues in the CDR3. Trimming removed 2 bases from V and 1 base from J, with 16 bases in between. The germline V gene encodes CDR1 KGHSH and CDR2 LQKENI. Here the CDR3 reads CASSPSGSLGGTDTQYF. The DNA of the CDR3 is TGTGCCAGCTCACCATCAGGGTCGCTAGGAGGCACAGATACGCAGTATTTT.

This clonotype was counted a few times. Possible read error: a much larger clone is one base away. The chain has TRBV28 and TRBJ2-1, with TRBD1 matching 7 bases. Germline CDR1 MDHEN, CDR2 SYDVKM. CDR3 length: 15 residues. The CDR3 protein is CASSLINRGGNGQFF. CDR3 bases: TGTGCCAGCAGTTTAATCAACAGGGGTGGTAATGGGCAGTTCTTC.

This clonotype has at least ten counts. This rearrangement joins TRBV3-1 to TRBJ1-1; D remains unclear. With 4 bases removed from V and 5 bases from J, the gap between germline ends came to 11 bases. The CDR3 is 13 amino acids. Germline lookup yields CDR1 LGHDT and CDR2 YNNKEL (reference sequence). CDR3 protein: CASSPESRTEAFF. CDR3 bases: TGTGCCAGCAGCCCGGAGTCTAGGACTGAAGCTTTCTTT.

This clonotype was seen ten or more times. The chain recombines TRBV7-2 with TRBJ2-1, with D tentatively TRBD2 (5 bases). The CDR3 sequence is 15 residues long. Trimming stripped 5 bases from V and 8 bases from J, with 19 bases between. CDR1 is SGHTA, CDR2 FQGNSA, per germline. CDR3 loop: CASSEDLTLYDEQFF. The CDR3 DNA reads TGTGCCAGCAGCGAGGACTTGACCCTATACGATGAGCAGTTCTTC.

The rearrangement uses TRBV28 and TRBJ2-1, with D possibly being TRBD1 (7 bases). Looked up from germline, CDR1 is MDHEN and CDR2 is SYDVKM. Trimming removed 7 bases from V and 0 bases from J, with 13 bases in between. This CDR3 is 15 amino acids long. In DNA, the CDR3 is TGTGCCAGCACCCCCCAGGGGGGCTCCTACAATGAGCAGTTCTTC. Amino acids: CASTPQGGSYNEQFF.

This chain connects TRBV14 to TRBJ2-4; D uncertain. This CDR3 region has 18 residues. Germline V gene sequence: CDR1 SGHDN, CDR2 FVKESK. V was trimmed by 0 bases and J by 2 bases, leaving 17 bases between them. Here the CDR3 reads CASSQDEWGSRPKNIQYF. Here the CDR3 DNA reads TGTGCCAGCAGCCAAGATGAGTGGGGAAGCCGGCCCAAAAACATTCAGTACTTC.

In its sample, this clonotype was seen many times. CDR3 in amino acids: CASGSPGQGVDEQYF. CDR3 sequence (DNA): TGTGCCAGCGGCTCACCGGGACAGGGAGTAGACGAGCAGTACTTC. The chain joins TRBV2 to TRBJ2-7, with 9 nucleotides matching TRBD1. The CDR3 runs to 15 residues. J lost 5 bases, V lost 8 bases, and 13 bases had no gene match. CDR1 SNHLY and CDR2 FYNNEI come from the germline V gene.

This clonotype has a count of ten or more. The chain employs TRBV7-9 and TRBJ2-3; 8 positions match TRBD2. V lost 5 bases to trimming and J lost 5 bases; unmatched junction nucleotides: 9. Germline CDR1 and CDR2: SEHNR and FQNEAQ (reference sequence). The CDR3 runs to 15 residues. The CDR3 sequence: CASSHKMLAGDTQYF. In nucleotides, the CDR3 is TGTGCCAGCAGCCATAAAATGCTAGCGGGAGATACGCAGTATTTT.

This clonotype was seen repeatedly, ten times or more. The chain has TRBV10-3 and TRBJ2-1; 13 positions match TRBD2. Germline lookup yields CDR1 ENHRY and CDR2 SYGVKD. The junction had 5 bases not matched to a gene; V was cut back by 3 bases and J by 6 bases. CDR3 length equals 16 residues. The CDR3 reads CAISEGLAGAPNEQFF. CDR3 coding DNA: TGTGCCATCAGTGAAGGACTAGCGGGAGCCCCCAATGAGCAGTTCTTC.

This clonotype occurred many times. The rearrangement uses TRBV10-1 and TRBJ1-2; D is uncertain. This CDR3 region has 13 residues. The germline gives CDR1 WNHNN, CDR2 SYGVQD (reference sequence). Trimming removed 6 bases at V and 2 bases at J, with 10 bases between. The CDR3: CASRARRNYGYTF. The CDR3 DNA sequence: TGCGCCAGCAGGGCCAGACGGAACTATGGCTACACCTTC.

The genes are TRBV6-2 or TRBV6-3 and TRBJ1-2; TRBD1 is a possible D gene (6 bases). Looked up from germline, CDR1 is MNHEY and CDR2 is SVGEGT. This CDR3 comprises 13 residues. Deletions cut 6 bases from V and 4 bases from J, with 12 bases between. The CDR3 sequence is CASRPGTPYGYTF. CDR3 sequence (DNA): TGTGCCAGCAGACCCGGGACACCCTATGGCTACACCTTC.

This clonotype was detected only a few times. V and J are TRBV20-1 and TRBJ1-5, with D possibly being TRBD1 (6 bases). The V end was cut by 3 bases, the J end by 5 bases, with 8 bases between. Germline loops: CDR1 DFQATT, CDR2 SNEGSKA (reference sequence). The CDR3 loop spans 12 amino acids. CDR3 in amino acids: CSARDSDQPQHF. As DNA, the CDR3 is TGCAGTGCTAGGGACAGCGATCAGCCCCAGCATTTT.